This T cell receptor (beta chain) was recorded in a study of CD8 T cells in Susac syndrome. RNA in amounts of roughly 0.5 to 1 ug was reverse transcribed with random hexamers. In TCRdb, the immunoSEQ multiplex PCR reads were re-called with MiXCR into one record per CDR3 protein. Of under 200,000 distinct CDR3 sequences listed, around 95% are singletons. The CDR3 covers 14 residues. The germline gives CDR1 MDHEN, CDR2 SYDVKM. Trimming cost V 2 bases and J 4 bases, with 11 bases left between them. V and J are TRBV28 and TRBJ1-1; D uncertain. The specimen was CD4+ T cells from PBMCs. The clonotype was recovered from a human donor with Susac syndrome. CDR3 bases: TGTGCCAGCAGTTTAGAGGTTTGGAGCACTGAAGCTTTCTTT. As protein: CASSLEVWSTEAFF.